What follows describes a single T cell receptor (beta chain). What it binds is unknown. The sample originates from a study of monozygotic twins with cystic fibrosis. The overall study: With roughly 16 PCR cycles, barcoded libraries came from about 3 micrograms of fragmented DNA.

Trimming shortened V by 3 bases and J by 3 bases, and 9 bases separated the two germline ends. Per the germline V gene, CDR1 is MGHDK and CDR2 is SYGVNS. The CDR3 spans 14 residues. Study conclusions and caveats: J usage was most co-twin-similar in 8 of 16 pairs, V in 13.

Profiling relied on immunoSEQ multiplex PCR, and the TCRdb table lists in-frame clones only, not all of them. The sample shows about 35,000 clones, 66% of them seen only once. The sequenced sample consisted of blood. This sequence originates from a girl under 18 with cystic fibrosis. The chain couples TRBV25-1 to TRBJ2-1, with D uncertain. DNA for the CDR3: TGTGCCAGCAGTGATCCTGGAAGCTACAATGAGCAGTTCTTC. Amino acid sequence: CASSDPGSYNEQFF.